This T cell receptor (beta chain) was retrieved from a study of T cells in Graves' hyperthyroidism and ophthalmopathy. Regarding the study as a whole: Among thyroid clonotypes expanded above 0.001, most also appeared in blood.

Amplified TCR beta CDR3 regions derived from RNA transcripts. First-round RT-PCR targeting the TCR CDR3 was performed with the HTBI primer set. One entry per CDR3 protein, called by TCRdb with MiXCR from the multiplex PCR reads. The data hold roughly 710,000 distinct CDR3 sequences, with approximately 40% observed a single time. Germline assignment: CDR1 SGHTA and CDR2 FQGNSA. CDR3 length: 17 amino acids. V was shortened by 2 bases and J by 5 bases, with 22 bases between the two germline ends. Diagnoses were made from clinical symptoms, serum measures (thyroxine and TRAb), thyroid ultrasound and orbital computed tomography. About this clonotype itself: Its antigen is undetermined. This clone may be a read error of a much larger clone one base away. The conserved phenylalanine or tryptophan normally closing the CDR3 is absent here, so this likely arose from a read error.

The sequenced sample was blood. The origin of this receptor is a woman aged 40 to 50 with Graves' hyperthyroidism. This rearrangement joins TRBV7-2 to TRBJ2-7; D possibly matches TRBD1 or TRBD2 (6 bases each). The CDR3 bases are TGTGCCAGCAGCTTATCATTGGGTAGTCAGGGGAGGAACGAGCAGTACCTC. Protein product: CASSLSLGSQGRNEQYL.